The 32 T cell receptor beta chains below were found in one sample sequenced in a study of T cell repertoires in cytomegalovirus infection. TCRdb reprocessed the reads via MiXCR and lists one record per CDR3 protein. The table lists 900,000 to 950,000 distinct CDR3 sequences, approximately 31% of them singletons. The antigens of these receptors remain unknown. The specimen comprised cultured CD8+ T cells from PBMCs, sampled from culture after CMV antigen stimulation. The receptors shown here come from a human donor in good health (CMV status not recorded). Some clones in this sample may be carry-over from other donors' samples.

The V and J genes are TRBV5-8 and TRBJ2-3; D is undetermined. The CDR3 is 15 amino acids. The germline gives CDR1 SGHTS, CDR2 YDEGEE. V was cut by 0 bases and J by 2 bases, with 10 bases left in between. The CDR3 bases are TGTGCCAGCAGCTTGGGGCACGCGACCACAGATACGCAGTATTTT. Translation: CASSLGHATTDTQYF.

In this sample, this clonotype turned up a few times. This chain uses TRBV7-2 with TRBJ1-1, with D hard to call. Looked up from germline, CDR1 is SGHTA and CDR2 is FQGNSA. The V gene lost 1 base and the J gene lost 1 base, with 10 bases spanning the gap. The CDR3 sequence is 15 residues long. The CDR3 loop is CASSLGGGSNTEAFF. Written as DNA, the CDR3 is TGTGCCAGCAGCTTAGGCGGCGGGTCGAACACTGAAGCTTTCTTT.

The CDR3 DNA reads as TGTGCCAGCAGTTTGCGGAAAGGGGAGCTGTTTTTT. Residues: CASSLRKGELFF. V gene TRBV6-2 or TRBV6-3 combines with J gene TRBJ2-2, with D uncertain. This CDR3 has 12 residues. CDR1 is MNHEY and CDR2 is SVGEGT in the germline V gene. Between the trimmed V and J ends, which lost 4 bases and 8 bases, there was a span of 8 bases.

This clonotype was detected a few times. The V gene is TRBV27, the J gene TRBJ1-1; D possibly corresponds to TRBD1 (6 bases). Between the trimmed V and J ends, which lost 5 bases and 3 bases, there was a span of 16 bases. The CDR3 is 15 residues long. Germline CDR1 MNHEY, CDR2 SMNVEV (reference sequence). In DNA, the CDR3 is TGTGCCAGCAGTCTCACTAGACAGGTGGACACTGAAGCTTTCTTT. Protein sequence: CASSLTRQVDTEAFF.

This clonotype was seen repeatedly, ten times or more. The gene calls are TRBV11-3 and TRBJ2-3; TRBD2 agrees at 9 bases. The V gene's germline CDR1 is SGHNT and CDR2 YENEEA. The ends lost 0 bases at V and 0 bases at J; junction bases unmatched: 10. This CDR3 comprises 19 residues. This CDR3 reads CASSLESLASGASTDTQYF. CDR3 bases: TGTGCCAGCAGCTTAGAATCGCTTGCTAGCGGGGCGAGCACAGATACGCAGTATTTT.

The V call is TRBV9, the J call TRBJ2-1; D is undetermined. This CDR3 region has 17 residues. Germline assignment: CDR1 SGDLS and CDR2 YYNGEE. V shed 0 bases and J shed 0 bases, with 13 bases lying between them. The chain's CDR3 is CASSVDKGQGSYNEQFF. In DNA, the CDR3 is TGTGCCAGCAGCGTAGATAAAGGGCAAGGCTCCTACAATGAGCAGTTCTTC.

The chain combines TRBV19 with TRBJ2-3, with D perhaps TRBD1 (5 bases). The CDR3 has 13 amino acids. V dropped 8 bases and J dropped 1 base, with 10 bases sitting between them. The germline gives CDR1 LNHDA, CDR2 SQIVND (reference sequence). This CDR3 reads CASHIGGTDTQYF. CDR3 nucleotides: TGTGCCAGTCATATAGGGGGCACAGATACGCAGTATTTT.

A few counts support this clonotype. CDR3 in DNA: TGTGCCAGCAGTTTAGGGGGACTAGCGCGCACAGATACGCAGTATTTT. The encoded protein is CASSLGGLARTDTQYF. The chain links TRBV12-3 or TRBV12-4 to TRBJ2-3; 10 bases match TRBD2. The CDR3 length is 16 residues. Trimming cost V 1 base and J 1 base; bases outside gene matches: 2.

This chain joins TRBV19 and TRBJ2-2, with D unresolved. The CDR3 is made up of 14 amino acids. The V gene's germline CDR1 is LNHDA and CDR2 SQIVND (reference sequence). Between the trimmed V and J ends, which lost 3 bases and 5 bases, there was a span of 10 bases. CDR3 residues: CASSIGPATGELFF. The CDR3 nucleotides read TGTGCCAGTAGTATTGGGCCAGCGACCGGGGAGCTGTTTTTT. Full variable domain (outside the CDR3, taken from reference TRBV19 and TRBJ2-2): DGGITQSPKYLFRKEGQNVTLSCEQNLNHDAMYWYRQDPGQGLRLIYYSQIVNDFQKGDIAEGYSVSREKKESFPLTVTSAQKNPTAFYLCASSIGPATGELFFGEGSRLTVL.

J is TRBJ2-5 and V is TRBV7-9; 10 nucleotides align to TRBD2. This CDR3 region has 16 residues. Germline CDR1 is SEHNR and CDR2 is FQNEAQ (reference sequence). With 2 bases clipped from V and 7 bases from J, the junction kept 10 bases outside the gene matches. CDR3 bases: TGTGCCAGCAGCTTACCCTGGGGGACTAGCGAGCCGACCCAGTACTTC. This encodes CASSLPWGTSEPTQYF.

This clonotype was counted ten times or more. J is TRBJ2-1 and V is TRBV7-2, with D perhaps TRBD2 (6 bases). The CDR3 runs to 18 residues. The germline CDR1 and CDR2 sequences are SGHTA and FQGNSA. Between the trimmed V and J ends, which lost 1 base and 0 bases, there was a span of 16 bases. The CDR3 spells CASSLGLGAGSSYNEQFF. The DNA of the CDR3 is TGTGCCAGCAGCTTAGGCCTAGGGGCGGGGAGCTCCTACAATGAGCAGTTCTTC.

This sequence joins TRBV7-6 and TRBJ2-7; D unclear. Germline lookup yields CDR1 SGHVS and CDR2 FNYEAQ. This CDR3 is 13 amino acids long. V gave up 6 bases and J gave up 0 bases, with 9 bases separating them. CDR3 region: CASRGISSYEQYF. The CDR3 DNA sequence: TGTGCCAGCAGAGGGATTAGCTCCTACGAGCAGTACTTC.

This chain joins TRBV12-3 or TRBV12-4 and TRBJ1-2; 7 nucleotides line up with TRBD1. This CDR3 spans 13 amino acids. With V trimmed by 4 bases and J by 6 bases, 5 bases remained unmatched. As DNA, the CDR3 is TGTGCCAGCAGTTGGGTGCAGGGGGATGGCTACACCTTC. It specifies CASSWVQGDGYTF.

This clonotype was detected ten times or more. The CDR3 reads CASSPGQGLEQYF. The DNA for the CDR3 is TGTGCCAGCAGCCCCGGACAGGGACTCGAGCAGTACTTC. This chain joins TRBV6-5 and TRBJ2-7; TRBD1 aligns across 8 bases. The junction had 7 bases not matched to a gene; V was cut back by 6 bases and J by 6 bases. This CDR3 has 13 residues. Germline V CDR1 and CDR2: MNHEY, SVGAGI.

This clonotype was seen a handful of times. In DNA, the CDR3 is TGTGCCAGCAGCAGGGGTGACGGGCAGCCCCAGCATTTT. It specifies CASSRGDGQPQHF. The chain links TRBV7-6 to TRBJ1-5; D possibly corresponds to TRBD1 (5 bases). Germline CDR1 SGHVS, CDR2 FNYEAQ. This CDR3 region has 13 residues. V was trimmed by 5 bases and J by 7 bases, leaving 12 bases between them.

This clonotype came up many times. The rearrangement uses TRBV7-8 and TRBJ1-1; TRBD1 agrees at 9 bases. The germline gives CDR1 SGHVS, CDR2 FQNEAQ. Trimming cost V 5 bases and J 4 bases; bases outside gene matches: 5. The CDR3 is 14 residues long. The CDR3 coding sequence is TGTGCCAGCAGCCACGACAGGGGGACCACTGAAGCTTTCTTT. This translates into CASSHDRGTTEAFF.

The V and J genes are TRBV9 and TRBJ2-7; D remains ambiguous. CDR3 size: 15 residues. Germline-derived CDR1 and CDR2 are SGDLS and YYNGEE. Trimming took 0 bases from V and 2 from J, leaving 12 bases between them. CDR3 sequence: CASSVESRWTYEQYF. The CDR3 DNA sequence: TGTGCCAGCAGCGTAGAATCCCGGTGGACCTACGAGCAGTACTTC. Full variable domain (missing parts from reference TRBV9 and TRBJ2-7): DSGVTQTPKHLITATGQRVTLRCSPRSGDLSVYWYQQSLDQGLQFLIQYYNGEERAKGNILERFSAQQFPDLHSELNLSSLELGDSALYFCASSVESRWTYEQYFGPGTRLTVT.

The J gene is TRBJ2-2, the V gene TRBV5-4, with D uncertain. CDR3 length: 15 amino acids. V was shortened by 0 bases and J by 1 base, with 7 bases between the two germline ends. Per germline, CDR1 SGHNT and CDR2 YYREEE (reference sequence). CDR3 in DNA: TGTGCCAGCAGCTTGGAACAGCGGAACACCGGGGAGCTGTTTTTT. Encoded protein: CASSLEQRNTGELFF.

This clonotype showed up many times. This chain joins TRBV12-3 or TRBV12-4 and TRBJ2-5; a possible D gene is TRBD1 (5 bases). The CDR3 runs 14 residues. Trimming stripped 6 bases from V and 5 bases from J, with 16 bases between. The CDR3 nucleotides are TGTGCCAGCAGCCTCCCCGTACAGGCGGAGACCCAGTACTTC. It translates to CASSLPVQAETQYF.

This rearrangement joins TRBV20-1 to TRBJ2-3, with TRBD2 matching over 10 bases. The CDR3 consists of 18 residues. CDR1 is DFQATT, CDR2 SNEGSKA, per germline (reference sequence). The V and J ends lost 1 base and 1 base, in that order; junction bases with no gene match: 11. The DNA for the CDR3 is TGCAGTGCTAGAGGGACTAGCGGCGCAGCGGTGGGCACAGATACGCAGTATTTT. Its protein is CSARGTSGAAVGTDTQYF.

This clonotype was observed at least ten times. V and J are TRBV7-2 and TRBJ2-7; D remains ambiguous. The CDR3 runs 13 residues. Germline V gene sequence: CDR1 SGHTA, CDR2 FQGNSA. V lost 5 bases and J lost 1, with 9 bases in between. The CDR3 DNA reads as TGTGCCAGCAGCGTCGGACCATCCTACGAGCAGTACGTC. It is translated as CASSVGPSYEQYV.

The rearrangement uses TRBV4-1 and TRBJ1-6; D uncertain. Germline V CDR1 and CDR2: MGHRA, YSYEKL. Between the trimmed V and J ends, which lost 0 bases and 10 bases, there was a span of 13 bases. The CDR3 extends over 15 amino acids. The CDR3, as DNA: TGCGCCAGCAGCCAAGACGTTTTATCCAACTCACCCCTCCACTTT. Residues: CASSQDVLSNSPLHF.

The J gene is TRBJ1-1, the V gene TRBV2; D unresolved. This CDR3 spans 10 amino acids. Germline V gene data show CDR1 as SNHLY and CDR2 as FYNNEI. With 6 bases removed from V and 7 bases from J, the gap between germline ends came to 6 bases. The CDR3 region has the DNA TGTGCCAGCAGGTCAGATGAAGCTTTCTTT. The encoded protein is CASRSDEAFF.

This clonotype was found a few times. V and J are TRBV11-3 and TRBJ2-2, with a weak D call TRBD1 (6 bases). The germline V gene encodes CDR1 SGHNT and CDR2 YENEEA. Between the trimmed V and J ends, which lost 4 bases and 2 bases, there was a span of 11 bases. The CDR3 loop spans 15 amino acids. Here the CDR3 reads CASSSDRINTGELFF. Written as DNA, the CDR3 is TGTGCCAGCAGCTCGGACAGAATAAACACCGGGGAGCTGTTTTTT.

This clonotype was seen a few times. This chain connects TRBV12-3 or TRBV12-4 to TRBJ2-5; 11 positions agree with TRBD2. CDR3 length: 16 residues. J gave up 5 bases and V 3 bases, and 8 bases lay outside the gene matches. In DNA, the CDR3 is TGTGCCAGCAGTTTGAGTAGCGGGGGGGCCGGGGAGACCCAGTACTTC. Amino acid sequence: CASSLSSGGAGETQYF.

Only a few counts were recorded for this clonotype. The genes are TRBV5-5 and TRBJ2-1; D may match TRBD1 or TRBD2 (5 bases each). V shed 3 bases and J shed 0 bases, with 13 bases lying between them. The germline V gene encodes CDR1 SGHKS and CDR2 YYEKEE (reference sequence). The CDR3 is 16 residues long. This chain's CDR3 is CASSSLGVLSYNEQFF. DNA for the CDR3: TGTGCCAGCAGCTCCTTGGGGGTGCTCTCCTACAATGAGCAGTTCTTC.

This clonotype has only a few counts. The chain's CDR3 is CSVEWGGTGETQYF. The DNA for the CDR3 is TGCAGCGTTGAATGGGGTGGGACAGGGGAGACCCAGTACTTC. The chain is built from TRBV29-1 and TRBJ2-5, with 9 bases lining up with TRBD1. The CDR3 runs 14 residues. V lost 2 bases and J lost 5; bases outside the gene matches: 6. Germline-derived CDR1 and CDR2 are SQVTM and ANQGSEA.

This clonotype was counted many times. The J gene is TRBJ2-1, the V gene TRBV6-1, with unresolved D. The germline gives CDR1 MNHNS, CDR2 SASEGT. Trimming stripped 5 bases from V and 6 bases from J, with 17 bases between. The CDR3 runs to 15 residues. The CDR3 spells CASSLIWGLPNEQFF. As DNA, the CDR3 is TGTGCCAGCAGTCTAATTTGGGGATTACCCAATGAGCAGTTCTTC.

The sample holds a few counts of this clonotype. CDR3 nucleotide sequence: TGTGCCAGCAGTTACCTCAAGGACAGGTACGAGCAGTACTTC. It is translated as CASSYLKDRYEQYF. V usage is TRBV6-5 and J usage is TRBJ2-7; 7 bases are shared with TRBD1. Per germline, CDR1 MNHEY and CDR2 SVGAGI. V lost 2 bases to trimming and J lost 4 bases; unmatched junction nucleotides: 5. The CDR3 runs to 14 residues.

This sequence joins TRBV6-5 and TRBJ2-2; 10 bases line up with TRBD2. Germline trimming cut 0 bases from V and 8 bases from J; bases unmatched to any gene: 9. The CDR3 covers 17 residues. Germline V gene sequence: CDR1 MNHEY, CDR2 SVGAGI. The DNA for the CDR3 is TGTGCCAGCAGTTACTCGACAGCGGGGGGGCCATCGGGGGAGCTGTTTTTT. Translating it yields CASSYSTAGGPSGELFF.

The chain couples TRBV27 to TRBJ1-3, with no clear D. CDR1 MNHEY and CDR2 SMNVEV come from the germline V gene (reference sequence). Trimming removed 8 bases from V and 0 bases from J, with 14 bases in between. The CDR3 is 15 residues long. The CDR3, as DNA: TGTGCCAGCCGAAGAGGAGCCTACTCTGGAAACACCATATATTTT. It is translated as CASRRGAYSGNTIYF.

This clonotype occurred a few times. The CDR3 coding sequence is TGTGCCACCAGCAGATCCTCAGGGTTCGAGCAGTACGTC. Translated, it gives CATSRSSGFEQYV. The chain uses TRBV15 and TRBJ2-7; a possible D gene is TRBD1 (5 bases). The CDR3 has 13 amino acids. V lost 2 bases and J 6 bases, leaving 11 bases between the germline ends. The germline V gene has CDR1 LNHNV and CDR2 YYDKDF (reference sequence).